This T cell receptor (beta chain) was sequenced during a study of OX40 agonist ivuxolimab in advanced cancers. Looking at the study overall: In three patients, partial responses were observed, one with hepatocellular carcinoma and two with cutaneous melanoma. General observations from the study: There was clonal expansion of CD4+ and CD8+ blood T cells by week 6 at 0.1 to 3.0 mg/kg.

Autoimmune disease history or systemic immunosuppression meant exclusion. Sampled blood was obtained at baseline, cycle 4 day 1, and cycle 7 day 1. Points on this clone: Its antigen is unidentified.

The germline V gene encodes CDR1 SGHTA and CDR2 FQGTGA. V lost 5 bases to trimming and J lost 6 bases, with 14 bases between them. The CDR3 length is 14 residues. Some clones are missing from TCRdb's copy, which holds only in-frame ones; the method was immunoSEQ multiplex PCR. Among over 20,000 clones listed, around nine tenths were seen once. The genes are TRBV7-3 and TRBJ2-1; TRBD2 might be the D (6 bases). The sample was CD4+ or CD8+ T cells sorted from blood, taken in a trial of the OX40 agonist ivuxolimab. This receptor was taken from an adult with an advanced solid tumor such as melanoma, head and neck, liver or kidney cancer. Written as DNA, the CDR3 is TGTGCCAGCAGCATGGGGGGTAGCGGCAATGAGCAGTTCTTC. The encoded protein is CASSMGGSGNEQFF.